This T cell receptor beta chain was sequenced for a study of cytomegalovirus exposure and HLA in healthy donors (dated by TCRdb to 2016 to 2017). In terms of the full investigation: According to an earlier analysis of several hundred of the donors, roughly 180 million T cells yielded 120 million or so unique TCR beta sequences and approximately 300 Gb of sequence data. Roughly 300 gigabases of sequencing data and approximately 91 million unique TCR sequences made up an early release that covered 500 to 700 HLA-typed donors. Of the roughly 390 genotyped donors, 65% to 90% were placed in the genetic ancestry cluster associated with self-reported Caucasian donors. The study aimed to test whether signatures of past pathogen exposure could be identified by cataloging public T cell receptors. Using immunosequencing, the study profiled T cell repertoires from 666 subjects and related those repertoires to cytomegalovirus serostatus. In addition to the first cohort of approximately 650 subjects, a separate validation cohort of 120 different subjects was used. To predict cytomegalovirus infection status, the study brought together high-throughput TCR immunosequencing, statistical association of individual TCRs with disease status, and machine learning. To study patterns of TCR occurrence, a later analysis re-analyzed previously published TCR beta repertoires from several hundred donors and added high-resolution HLA genotyping. The later analysis used no new phenotypic data to find candidate immune exposures, relying instead on TCR beta sequences and their occurrence across donors. In an earlier analysis of several hundred of the donors, high-throughput TCR beta sequencing was used to judge whether each TCR beta V gene segment behaved as functional or pseudogenic. Donor age, sex, ethnicity and CMV serostatus were compiled alongside the repertoire data. A later genetic analysis used genome-wide SNP genotypes for 398 of the 666 donors, treating that subset as a discovery cohort. Every discovery cohort repertoire had been produced on one sequencing platform. HLA typing included class I and class II loci at four-digit resolution. Typing coverage varied by locus: roughly 629-640 donors for A, B, C, DRB1 and DQB1; approximately 520 for DQA1; more than 600 for DPA1; fewer than 480 for DPB1. Roughly five DR-DQ haplotypes were handled as single units for association and clustering because linkage in the cohort was strong. Across about 380 genotyped donors of the cohort, an average of about 220,000 unique TCR beta nucleotide sequences per donor were sequenced, and about a sixth of those sequences were non-productive.

The library was made by the immunoSEQ multiplex PCR assay. A mixture of 60 forward primers for TCR Vbeta segments and 13 reverse primers for TCR Jbeta segments was used in the multiplex PCR. Amplification of the CDR3 region of rearranged TCR beta genes was performed with a multiplex PCR assay on genomic DNA. The Illumina HiSeq System was used to sequence the amplified TCR beta libraries as 87-base-pair reads. Per the authors' processing: A later analysis counted around 72 million unique TCR beta chains across the 550 to 700 repertoires, and around 9.9 million of these chains were shared by at least two donors. A nearest-neighbor algorithm error-corrected the raw reads and collapsed the reads into unique sequences, merging closely related sequences to remove PCR and sequencing errors. To assign V, D and J gene segments, CDR3 sequences were aligned to IMGT reference sequences. For a sequence to be retained, at least a six-nucleotide match to both a V gene segment and a J gene segment was required. Rearrangements were classified as productive when the CDR3 lacked stop codons and remained in frame with V and J, and all other rearrangements were classified as non-productive. CDR3 was defined according to IMGT convention as the region running from the second conserved V-encoded cysteine to the conserved J-encoded phenylalanine. The earlier analysis of 550 to 650 of the donors excluded any sequence lacking an unambiguous match to a single V gene segment. An earlier analysis of fewer than 650 of the donors classified V segments as functional when productive rearrangements were above 56.7% and as segregating when the standard deviation between donors was above 5%. A statistical classification framework was developed to diagnose cytomegalovirus status using the catalog of TCR beta chain sequences. A later analysis assigned V and J genes by comparing TCR nucleotide sequences with IMGT/GENE-DB human TR gene sequences. Using the TCRdist pipeline, a later analysis assigned CDR3 sequences along with most-parsimonious VDJ recombination scenarios. In a later analysis, each TCR beta chain was defined by its CDR3 amino acid sequence together with its V-gene family, and reads lacking a unique V-gene family were excluded. In a later analysis, approximately 590 highly shared, low-generation-probability nucleotide sequences were removed to address suspected cross-contamination and a sequencing artifact. For each public chain, a later analysis derived a clonal expansion index from normalized ranks of inferred template counts within each repertoire. In a later analysis, generation probabilities were computed using a VDJ recombination model fitted to out-of-frame rearrangements, and the results were checked against IGoR. In a later analysis, hypergeometric tests were used to score TCR-TCR, TCR-HLA and TCR-CMV co-occurrence, with a repertoire-size bias correction applied to TCR pairs. In a later analysis, false discovery rates were estimated by permuting HLA or CMV assignments 20 times. In a later analysis, co-occurring TCRs were grouped using DBSCAN, and TCRdist sequence similarity was added for clustering within HLA-allele-positive subsets. Repertoires with fewer than 30,000 or more than 120,000 public chains were left out of co-occurrence clustering, as were about 5 repertoires with anomalous nucleotide sharing. Here the immuneACCESS table is served through TCRdb, limited to in-frame sequences with V and J called. Missing clones are a known gap in these copies; in checked studies unresolved V genes cover under half, and the rest lacks a known reason. That table furnishes V, J and clone size, whereas the DNA furnished D and trimming. The sample table records approximately 150,000 clones; 65% to 85% of these occur just once. Around 2.8% of the sample rests with the top ten.

CDR1 SNHLY and CDR2 FYNNEI are derived from the germline V gene. The junction shows trimming of 5 bases on V and 4 bases on J, plus 17 bases between the germline ends. Inclusive of the bounding cysteine and phenylalanine, the CDR3 is 16 residues long. The retained sequence is limited to the CDR3, 48 bases, with the frame set at the first base. The cohort comprised 670 or so healthy bone marrow donors. All cohort members were sampled while nominally healthy, although unrecorded immune exposures were likely present. The donor was CMV seropositive and belonged to the group of 250 to 350 seropositive cohort members. Every donor gave a peripheral blood sample, and the peripheral blood mononuclear cells from that sample were used for TCR beta sequencing. Genomic DNA extraction from the blood cell samples was performed with the Qiagen DNeasy Blood Extraction Kit. Of note for this clone: Its antigen specificity is not known. Within one base of it there is no much larger clone, and no base qualities were kept.

General study outcomes and caveats: A total of about 150 TCR beta chains were listed by the study as associated with cytomegalovirus. Strong co-occurrence of HLA alleles, especially DR and DQ, made assigning TCR associations to individual alleles difficult. In a later analysis, most CMV-associated TCR beta chains were found to appear HLA-restricted, with HLA associations seemingly driven largely by CMV exposure. A later genetic analysis reported fewer N-insertions in productive TCRs among donors in an Asian-associated ancestry cluster than the 666-donor mean. Because some donors lacked HLA typing at each locus, the association tests relied only on the typed subset. The classifier was reported to diagnose cytomegalovirus status with high specificity and sensitivity in both the original cohort and the validation cohort. In a later analysis, 16,951 TCR beta sequences were associated with specific HLA alleles at a false discovery rate of 0.05. Linkage disequilibrium might explain the correlated functional status among segregating V segments, but an unknown experimental factor could not be ruled out. In this cohort, only TCR beta chains were sequenced, and detectable features were limited by the absence of alpha or paired-chain data. A further reported finding was that TCR beta sequences accurately predicted the HLA-A and HLA-B alleles for most subjects in the first cohort. Some IMGT-functional V segments, including TRBV6-2 and TRBV6-3, could not be distinguished by the 87-base-pair reads and were therefore excluded. In a later analysis, HLA-associated TCR beta chains were found to be more clonally expanded and to have lower generation probabilities than equally common non-associated chains. The authors suggested that the approach could potentially be generalized to other disease states and immunological phenotypes. In vitro tests confirmed that a few of the cytomegalovirus-associated TCR beta chains recognize cytomegalovirus antigens. A cluster of highly shared sequence variants was judged likely to be a technical artifact of the sequencing pipeline. In an earlier analysis of about 540 of the donors, most TCR beta V segments were observed in productive rearrangements about 87% or about 30% of the time, broadly matching IMGT annotations. Several of the top co-occurrence clusters appeared to be linked to parvovirus B19, influenza, CMV and Epstein-Barr virus, according to a later analysis. Roughly uniform sequencing depth across donors was assumed in presence/absence analyses, although this assumption may not hold. While some public TCRs were present in many individuals, most TCR sequences turned up only very rarely across donors. The only immune exposure information available for the cohort was CMV serostatus. A later genetic analysis associated a missense DCLRE1C variant with V-gene and J-gene trimming of TCR beta chains, and an independent cohort replicated the association. In a later analysis, TCR association rates were found to vary across HLA loci, with the most associated TCRs seen for DRB1 alleles and the fewest for HLA-C alleles. Around 16 rarely observed V segments, including chromosome 9 orphons, were excluded from the earlier analysis of some 590 of the donors because counts were too low.

The sequence was obtained from a woman aged 40 to 55 in good health and CMV-seropositive. The chain employs TRBV2 and TRBJ1-4; D gene: possibly TRBD1, on 6 matching bases. The specimen was PBMCs. The nucleotide sequence reads TGTGCCAGCAGTAGACAGGCATCTCAGATTAATGAAAAACTGTTTTTT. It encodes CASSRQASQINEKLFF.